The TCR beta chain described here comes from a study of shared clonotypes between healthy human individuals. Study overall: Per donor, three plates held CD4 naive cells, three held CD4 memory, two held CD8 naive and one held CD8 memory. Study-level findings and limits: Unshared clonotypes carried lower generation probabilities than those common to all four donors.

Only CD45RO-negative cells positively selected for CCR7 counted as naive CD8 cells, so terminally differentiated effector memory CD45RA+ cells were excluded. This clone was seen only a few times. Its antigen is still unknown. Deep level was the assay's run setting. In the source study's methods: From ImmunoSEQ came sequences covering only the junction and carrying no quality scores, so filtering differed. Data came from immunoSEQ multiplex PCR; TCRdb stores just in-frame clones and leaves some out. V and J calls and clone size follow that table, whereas D and trimming were derived from the DNA. The data contain about 2 million clones, about 95% of them seen just once; the ten biggest clones take up more than 0.95%. With 4 bases clipped from V and 7 bases from J, the junction kept 17 bases outside the gene matches. Per the germline V gene, CDR1 is MGHRA and CDR2 is YSYEKL. The CDR3 spans 18 residues.

The V call is TRBV4-1, the J call TRBJ1-5, with TRBD1 identical over 9 bases. The material sequenced was naive CD8+ T cells sorted from blood. This TCR came from a man in his late teens or twenties in good health. The CDR3 is CASSLIGSGTGYTQPQHF. DNA for the CDR3: TGCGCCAGCAGCCTCATCGGGTCGGGGACAGGGTATACGCAGCCCCAGCATTTT.